The 3 T cell receptor beta chains below all came from one sample that was sequenced in a study of beta chain features in type 1 diabetes. Findings of the study overall: The study found moderately but significantly shorter TCRB CDR3s in all four CD4+ subsets of Type 1 diabetes patients.

These TCRs' antigens remain unknown. Expressed TCRB transcripts got sequenced, as all isolated RNA was reverse transcribed. The table came from immunoSEQ multiplex PCR; TCRdb's copy has only in-frame clones and leaves some out. The sample shows about 150,000 clones, 9% to 12% of them seen only once. The sample consisted of central memory CD4+ T cells from blood. Receptors were obtained from a man younger than 45 with type 1 diabetes.

This clone showed up just a few times. CDR3 nucleotide sequence: TGTGCCAGCAGCTTGTCGAGCACAGATACGCAGTATTTT. Residues: CASSLSSTDTQYF. V usage is TRBV5-6 and J usage is TRBJ2-3; the D is unclear. V shed 1 base and J shed 0 bases, with 3 bases lying between them. CDR1 and CDR2 from the germline V gene are SGHDT and YYEEEE. The CDR3 contains 13 residues.

In its sample, this clone was seen a few times. This sample also contains other DNA sequences that code for the same CDR3. The chain uses TRBV7-9 and TRBJ1-5, with D perhaps TRBD1 (5 bases). The CDR3 runs to 15 residues. Germline assignment: CDR1 SEHNR and CDR2 FQNEAQ (reference sequence). V was cut by 1 base and J by 2 bases, with 9 bases left in between. The CDR3 region is CASSLGSGGNQPQHF. Here the CDR3 DNA reads TGTGCCAGCAGCTTAGGTTCGGGGGGCAATCAGCCCCAGCATTTT.

This clone was detected only once. The chain employs TRBV6-5 and TRBJ2-2, with D possibly matching TRBD2 (6 bases). Germline V lookup: CDR1 MNHEY, CDR2 SVGAGI. There are 14 residues in the CDR3. Trimming took 5 bases from V and 6 from J, leaving 13 bases between them. The CDR3 spells CASSRSGLPGELFF. Written as DNA, the CDR3 is TGTGCCAGCAGTAGATCGGGACTGCCCGGGGAGCTGTTTTTT.